This T cell receptor (beta chain) came from a study of cytomegalovirus exposure and HLA in healthy donors. The V gene end was trimmed by 1 base and the J gene end by 7 bases; junction bases not matched to a gene: 5. The CDR3 contains 16 residues. Germline V gene lookup returns CDR1 LNHNV and CDR2 YYDKDF (reference sequence). PCR involved 60 Vbeta and 13 Jbeta primers. This table comes from immunoSEQ multiplex PCR, and its TCRdb copy is limited to in-frame clones, with some not included. The sample contains about 140,000 clones, roughly 74% of which appear only once. The receptor was derived from a woman in her late teens or twenties in good health and CMV-seropositive. Sample: PBMCs. V is TRBV15 and J is TRBJ1-6, with 9 bases aligning to TRBD1. CDR3 DNA: TGTGCCACCAGCAGAGCCGTGGGGACAGGGAATTCACCCCTCCACTTT. It is translated as CATSRAVGTGNSPLHF.